These 21 T cell receptor beta chains were sequenced from one sample in a study of T-cell reconstitution after alpha-beta-depleted transplantation in children. TCRbeta library preparation incorporated unique molecular identifiers. TCRdb independently ran MiXCR on the PCR reads; one entry per CDR3 protein. The table includes hundreds of thousands of distinct CDR3 sequences, approximately 11% detected once. Sequencing used PBMCs, obtained before TCRalphabeta/CD19-depleted stem cell transplant. Source of these receptors: a child less than two years old with acute myeloid leukemia, due to receive a stem cell transplant.

This clonotype was recorded many times. V gene TRBV28 combines with J gene TRBJ2-6; TRBD2 aligns across 8 bases. With 6 bases clipped from V and 0 bases from J, the junction kept 7 bases outside the gene matches. The germline V gene has CDR1 MDHEN and CDR2 SYDVKM. CDR3 length: 17 amino acids. The CDR3 region is CASRRGGASSGANVLTF. Written as DNA, the CDR3 is TGTGCCAGCAGACGGGGGGGCGCCAGCTCTGGGGCCAACGTCCTGACTTTC.

This clonotype was recorded at least ten times. The chain uses TRBV24-1 and TRBJ1-1, with a weak D call TRBD1 (5 bases). V shed 7 bases and J shed 0 bases, with 11 bases lying between them. This CDR3 is built from 14 residues. CDR1 is KGHDR and CDR2 is SFDVKD in the germline V gene. CDR3 protein: CATRKAGVNTEAFF. The CDR3 DNA sequence: TGTGCCACCAGGAAGGCGGGGGTGAACACTGAAGCTTTCTTT.

This clonotype showed up many times. The gene calls are TRBV28 and TRBJ1-5; D unresolved. V was trimmed by 6 bases and J by 4 bases, leaving 16 bases between them. The CDR3 is made up of 15 amino acids. Germline loops: CDR1 MDHEN, CDR2 SYDVKM. CDR3 loop: CASSRGHGPNQPQHF. CDR3 sequence (DNA): TGTGCCAGCAGCCGCGGGCACGGACCTAATCAGCCCCAGCATTTT. Drawing the rest from reference TRBV28 and TRBJ1-5, the complete variable domain is DVKVTQSSRYLVKRTGEKVFLECVQDMDHENMFWYRQDPGLGLRLIYFSYDVKMKEKGDIPEGYSVSREKKERFSLILESASTNQTSMYLCASSRGHGPNQPQHFGDGTRLSIL.

At least ten counts were recorded for this clonotype. The rearrangement links TRBV7-9 to TRBJ2-1; 13 nucleotides agree with TRBD2. V was clipped by 9 bases and J by 8 bases; unmatched bases: 4. This CDR3 spans 13 amino acids. Germline V gene lookup returns CDR1 SEHNR and CDR2 FQNEAQ (reference sequence). As DNA, the CDR3 is TGTGCCAGTCTACTAGCGGGAGGGGATGAGCAGTTCTTC. Translating it yields CASLLAGGDEQFF.

This clonotype has at least ten counts. V usage is TRBV7-3 and J usage is TRBJ2-1; D not certain. Trimming took off 2 bases at V and 3 bases at J, with 8 bases between the two ends. The CDR3 has 14 amino acids. CDR1 and CDR2 from the germline V gene are SGHTA and FQGTGA. The CDR3: CASSLRSGYNEQFF. The DNA of the CDR3 is TGTGCCAGCAGCTTACGTTCGGGCTACAATGAGCAGTTCTTC.

This chain joins TRBV6-5 and TRBJ2-7, with 14 positions matching TRBD2. Germline CDR1 is MNHEY and CDR2 is SVGAGI. The CDR3 runs 18 residues. Trimming at V came to 0 bases and at J to 4 bases, leaving 8 bases not matched to a gene. CDR3 sequence reads: CASSYSGTSGSWLYEQYF. CDR3 sequence (DNA): TGTGCCAGCAGTTACTCCGGGACTAGCGGGAGTTGGTTGTACGAGCAGTACTTC.

This clonotype occurred many times. The genes are TRBV29-1 and TRBJ1-2, with D uncertain. The ends were cut back, 3 bases at V and 5 bases at J, with 10 bases in the middle. The CDR3 spans 12 residues. Per germline, CDR1 SQVTM and CDR2 ANQGSEA. The CDR3 protein is CSVDGGVYGYTF. The CDR3 nucleotides read TGCAGCGTTGATGGTGGGGTTTATGGCTACACCTTC.

In this sample, this clonotype turned up many times. The chain couples TRBV12-3 or TRBV12-4 to TRBJ1-1; maybe TRBD1 (5 bases). V lost 1 base to trimming and J lost 11 bases, with 17 bases between them. This CDR3 comprises 14 residues. The CDR3 loop reads CASSLGAGSSAAFF. In DNA form, the CDR3 reads TGTGCCAGCAGTTTAGGAGCAGGGAGCTCGGCGGCTTTCTTT.

This clonotype was seen repeatedly, ten times or more. The rearrangement uses TRBV28 and TRBJ1-1; 10 nucleotides match TRBD1. V trimming: 5 bases; J trimming: 6 bases; junction bases outside the gene matches: 6. Looked up from germline, CDR1 is MDHEN and CDR2 is SYDVKM. This CDR3 region has 14 residues. CDR3 in DNA: TGTGCCAGCAGTCCGGGACAGGGGAGCTCTGAAGCTTTCTTT. Translated, it gives CASSPGQGSSEAFF.

This clonotype was found once. The rearrangement uses TRBV11-2 and TRBJ2-5; the D gene is possibly TRBD1 (5 bases). Trimming removed 0 bases from V and 5 bases from J, with 10 bases in between. CDR1 SGHAT and CDR2 FQNNGV come from the germline V gene. This CDR3 is 14 amino acids long. CDR3 amino acids: CASSLDPAGETQYF. In nucleotides, the CDR3 is TGTGCCAGCAGCTTAGATCCAGCAGGGGAGACCCAGTACTTC.

On this clonotype: This could be a read error, since a much larger clone is one nucleotide away. The chain uses TRBV18 and TRBJ1-2; no reliable D call. The germline V gene has CDR1 KGHSH and CDR2 LQKENI. V was shortened by 4 bases and J by 12 bases, with 12 bases between the two germline ends. CDR3 size: 11 residues. The CDR3 nucleotides are TGTGCCAGCTCACAGCAAAGAGGCGACACCTTC. Translation gives CASSQQRGDTF.

This clonotype was picked up many times. The rearrangement links TRBV7-9 to TRBJ1-5; no reliable D call. Germline V CDR1 and CDR2: SEHNR, FQNEAQ (reference sequence). This CDR3 spans 15 amino acids. Trimming pared 4 bases from V and 2 bases from J, leaving 12 bases between. CDR3 loop: CASSYANRGNQPQHF. The CDR3 nucleotides read TGTGCCAGCAGCTATGCCAACCGGGGCAATCAGCCCCAGCATTTT.

This clonotype was observed many times. The chain links TRBV7-9 to TRBJ2-7; 13 nucleotides match TRBD2. CDR1 is SEHNR, CDR2 FQNEAQ, per germline (reference sequence). V lost 4 bases to trimming and J lost 4 bases; unmatched junction nucleotides: 1. CDR3 length: 14 amino acids. The CDR3 sequence is CASSSGLAGYEQYF. In nucleotides, the CDR3 is TGTGCCAGCAGCTCGGGACTAGCGGGATACGAGCAGTACTTC. The whole variable domain, remainder taken from reference TRBV7-9 and TRBJ2-7, is DTGVSQNPRHKITKRGQNVTFRCDPISEHNRLYWYRQTLGQGPEFLTYFQNEAQLEKSRLLSDRFSAERPKGSFSTLEIQRTEQGDSAMYLCASSSGLAGYEQYFGPGTRLTVT.

This clonotype has at least ten counts. The V gene is TRBV18, the J gene TRBJ1-1; D uncertain. The CDR3 runs to 14 residues. From germline, CDR1 is KGHSH and CDR2 LQKENI. V lost 6 bases and J 4 bases, leaving 15 bases between the germline ends. This chain's CDR3 is CASSLGSRSTEAFF. Written as DNA, the CDR3 is TGTGCCAGCTCGCTCGGGAGCAGGAGCACTGAAGCTTTCTTT.

The V gene is TRBV9, the J gene TRBJ2-2, with D maybe TRBD1 (6 bases). This CDR3 is 15 amino acids long. CDR1 and CDR2 from the germline V gene are SGDLS and YYNGEE. V lost 0 bases to trimming and J lost 4 bases, with 10 bases between them. CDR3 in DNA: TGTGCCAGCAGCGTAGGGGGGCAGGGCACCGGGGAGCTGTTTTTT. Its translation: CASSVGGQGTGELFF.

This clonotype appeared a single time. V is TRBV19 and J is TRBJ2-1; 13 nucleotides align to TRBD2. Germline loops: CDR1 LNHDA, CDR2 SQIVND (reference sequence). V dropped 6 bases and J dropped 0; count of bases not matched to a gene: 5. The CDR3 covers 17 residues. CDR3 loop: CASRGLAGFGSYNEQFF. The CDR3, as DNA: TGTGCCAGTAGGGGACTAGCGGGATTCGGCTCCTACAATGAGCAGTTCTTC.

The V call is TRBV2, the J call TRBJ1-2; perhaps TRBD1 as D (6 bases). V shed 3 bases and J shed 7 bases, with 15 bases lying between them. There are 14 residues in the CDR3. Germline assignment: CDR1 SNHLY and CDR2 FYNNEI. This CDR3 reads CASSEGRGLGGYTF. For the CDR3, the DNA is TGTGCCAGCAGTGAGGGCCGGGGGCTGGGTGGCTACACCTTC.

To note about this clonotype: A read error is likely, as this CDR3 ends without the conserved phenylalanine or tryptophan. This chain connects TRBV10-3 to TRBJ2-1; D could derive from TRBD1 or TRBD2 (6 bases each). V shed 6 bases and J shed 0 bases, with 18 bases lying between them. CDR1 and CDR2 from the germline V gene are ENHRY and SYGVKD. The CDR3 is 17 amino acids. In DNA, the CDR3 is TGTGCCATCAGCGACAACTGGGGGGCCCGCTCCTACAATGAGCAGTTCATC. It codes for CAISDNWGARSYNEQFI.

This clonotype was observed many times. The rearrangement links TRBV7-9 to TRBJ1-1, with D perhaps matching TRBD1 (6 bases). The CDR3 totals 15 residues. The V gene's germline CDR1 is SEHNR and CDR2 FQNEAQ (reference sequence). With 3 bases removed from V and 1 base from J, the gap between germline ends came to 12 bases. Written as DNA, the CDR3 is TGTGCCAGCAGCTTCAGGACAGCCACGAACACTGAAGCTTTCTTT. This codes for CASSFRTATNTEAFF.

This clonotype was detected ten times or more. This chain links TRBV18 with TRBJ2-7; TRBD2 agrees at 9 bases. Trimming removed 5 bases from V and 6 bases from J; junction bases left unmatched: 8. CDR1 and CDR2 from the germline V gene are KGHSH and LQKENI. The CDR3 is made up of 14 amino acids. For the CDR3, the DNA is TGTGCCAGCTCAGGGGCTAGCGGGAAGGGCGAGCAGTACTTC. Encoded protein: CASSGASGKGEQYF.

There are many counts of this clonotype. The J gene is TRBJ2-1, the V gene TRBV7-9; D uncertain. Trimming stripped 2 bases from V and 0 bases from J, with 5 bases between. Germline assignment: CDR1 SEHNR and CDR2 FQNEAQ (reference sequence). This CDR3 has 14 amino acids. The DNA for the CDR3 is TGTGCCAGCAGCTTAAGCGTCTCCTACAATGAGCAGTTCTTC. It encodes CASSLSVSYNEQFF.